The entry that follows covers one T cell receptor (beta chain) sequence. Its antigen is as yet unknown. Libraries were prepared by immunoSEQ multiplex PCR; TCRdb keeps only in-frame clonotypes and omits some of them. Here the sample spans over 50,000 clones, roughly 88% being singletons. The record originates from a study of T cells in localized non-small cell lung cancer. V trimming: 3 bases; J trimming: 8 bases; junction bases outside the gene matches: 7. The CDR3 sequence is 16 residues long. Germline V gene data show CDR1 as MNHNS and CDR2 as SASEGT. Regarding the study as a whole: Heterogeneity remains possible, as sequencing covered one tumor region only. The study detected a median about 60 of the top 100 tumor clones in adjacent lung. Clonality of T cells reached its maximum in uninvolved adjacent lung, surpassing tumor. Those with higher blood T cell density had longer overall survival.

This specimen was peripheral blood mononuclear cells, taken before any cancer treatment. This chain connects TRBV6-1 to TRBJ1-4, with 12 bases matching TRBD1. This clonotype was sampled from a man aged 40 to 75 with stage III lung adenocarcinoma. The CDR3 loop is CASSEGQGARVEKLFF. The CDR3, as DNA: TGTGCCAGCAGTGAGGGACAGGGGGCGCGAGTCGAAAAACTGTTTTTT.